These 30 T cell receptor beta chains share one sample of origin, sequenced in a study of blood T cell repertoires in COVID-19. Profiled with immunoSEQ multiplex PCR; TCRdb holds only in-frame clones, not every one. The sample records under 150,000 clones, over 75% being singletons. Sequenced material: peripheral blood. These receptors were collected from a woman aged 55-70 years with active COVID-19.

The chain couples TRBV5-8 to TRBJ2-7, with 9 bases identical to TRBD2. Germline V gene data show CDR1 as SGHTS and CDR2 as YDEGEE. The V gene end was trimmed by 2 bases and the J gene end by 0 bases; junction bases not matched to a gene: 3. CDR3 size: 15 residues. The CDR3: CASSFLSGSSYEQYF. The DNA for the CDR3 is TGTGCCAGCAGCTTTCTTAGCGGGAGCTCCTACGAGCAGTACTTC.

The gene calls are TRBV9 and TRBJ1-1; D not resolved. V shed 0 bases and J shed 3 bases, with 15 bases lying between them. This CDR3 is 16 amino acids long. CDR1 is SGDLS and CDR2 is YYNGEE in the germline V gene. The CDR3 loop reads CASSVAPIVIDTEAFF. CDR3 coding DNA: TGTGCCAGCAGCGTAGCTCCTATCGTAATAGACACTGAAGCTTTCTTT.

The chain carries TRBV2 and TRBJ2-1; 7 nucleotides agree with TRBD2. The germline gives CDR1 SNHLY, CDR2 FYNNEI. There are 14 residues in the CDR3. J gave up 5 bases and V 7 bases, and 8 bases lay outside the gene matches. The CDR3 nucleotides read TGTGCCAGCACCCCGCGGGAGTTAAACAATGAGCAGTTCTTC. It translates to CASTPRELNNEQFF.

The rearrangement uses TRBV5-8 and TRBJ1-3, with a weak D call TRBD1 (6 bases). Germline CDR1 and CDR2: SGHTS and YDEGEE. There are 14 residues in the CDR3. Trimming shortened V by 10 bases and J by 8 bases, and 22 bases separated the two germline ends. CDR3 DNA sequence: TGTGCCTCAAGACAGGTACGGGCCGGTGACACCATATATTTT. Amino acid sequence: CASRQVRAGDTIYF.

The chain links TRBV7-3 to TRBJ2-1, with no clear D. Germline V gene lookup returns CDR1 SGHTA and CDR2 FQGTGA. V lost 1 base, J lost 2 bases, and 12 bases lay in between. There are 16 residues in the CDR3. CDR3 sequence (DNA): TGTGCCAGCAGCTTAAGTCTAGTCGTGCCCTACAATGAGCAGTTCTTC. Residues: CASSLSLVVPYNEQFF.

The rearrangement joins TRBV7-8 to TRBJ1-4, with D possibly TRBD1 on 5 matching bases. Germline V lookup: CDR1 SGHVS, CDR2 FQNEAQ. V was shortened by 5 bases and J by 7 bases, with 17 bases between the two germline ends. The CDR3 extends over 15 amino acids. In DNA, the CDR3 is TGTGCCAGCAGCCGAGACCAGGGTCCGACTGAAAAACTGTTTTTT. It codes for CASSRDQGPTEKLFF.

CDR3 loop: CASSLAEVSGGELFF. The CDR3 DNA reads TGCGCCAGCAGCTTGGCCGAGGTCAGTGGCGGGGAGCTGTTTTTT. The chain is built from TRBV5-1 and TRBJ2-2; D gene ambiguous. Germline loops: CDR1 SGHRS, CDR2 YFSETQ. The V gene lost 0 bases and the J gene lost 7 bases, with 13 bases spanning the gap. CDR3 length equals 15 residues.

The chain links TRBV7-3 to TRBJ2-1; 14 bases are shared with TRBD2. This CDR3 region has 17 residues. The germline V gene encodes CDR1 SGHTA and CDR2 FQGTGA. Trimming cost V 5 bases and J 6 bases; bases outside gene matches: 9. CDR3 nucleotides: TGTGCCAGCAGCCCCCCATCCGGGACTAGCGGGGGCAATGAGCAGTTCTTC. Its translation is CASSPPSGTSGGNEQFF.

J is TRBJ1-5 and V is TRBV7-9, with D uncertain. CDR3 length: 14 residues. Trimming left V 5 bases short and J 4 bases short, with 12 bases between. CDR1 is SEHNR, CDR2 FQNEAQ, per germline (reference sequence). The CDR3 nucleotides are TGTGCCAGCAGCCCCGGGAATTTAAATCAGCCCCAGCATTTT. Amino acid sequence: CASSPGNLNQPQHF.

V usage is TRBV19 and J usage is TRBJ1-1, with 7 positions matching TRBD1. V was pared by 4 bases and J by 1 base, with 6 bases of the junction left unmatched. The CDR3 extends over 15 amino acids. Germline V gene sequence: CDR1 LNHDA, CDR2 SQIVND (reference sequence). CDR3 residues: CASSTQGVKNTEAFF. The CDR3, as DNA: TGTGCCAGTAGTACCCAGGGGGTTAAGAACACTGAAGCTTTCTTT. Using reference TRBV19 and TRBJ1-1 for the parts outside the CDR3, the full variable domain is DGGITQSPKYLFRKEGQNVTLSCEQNLNHDAMYWYRQDPGQGLRLIYYSQIVNDFQKGDIAEGYSVSREKKESFPLTVTSAQKNPTAFYLCASSTQGVKNTEAFFGQGTRLTVV.

The CDR3 reads CASSLQGTETQYF. The DNA for the CDR3 is TGTGCCAGCAGCTTACAGGGAACGGAGACCCAGTACTTC. J is TRBJ2-5 and V is TRBV7-3; D may be TRBD1 (5 bases). The germline V gene encodes CDR1 SGHTA and CDR2 FQGTGA. Trimming removed 2 bases from V and 5 bases from J, with 9 bases in between. This CDR3 is 13 amino acids long.

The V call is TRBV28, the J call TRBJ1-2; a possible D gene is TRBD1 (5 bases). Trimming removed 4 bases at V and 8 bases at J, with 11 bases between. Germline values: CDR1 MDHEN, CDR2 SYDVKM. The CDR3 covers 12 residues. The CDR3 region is CASSSRGKGYTF. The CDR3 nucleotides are TGTGCCAGCAGTTCTCGGGGGAAAGGCTACACCTTC.

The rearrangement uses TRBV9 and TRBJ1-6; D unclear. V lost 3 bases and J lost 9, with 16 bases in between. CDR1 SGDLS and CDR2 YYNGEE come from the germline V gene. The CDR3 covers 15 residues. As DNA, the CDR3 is TGTGCCAGCAGCGCCGCTGAGGGTAGTGGTTCACCCCTCCACTTT. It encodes CASSAAEGSGSPLHF.

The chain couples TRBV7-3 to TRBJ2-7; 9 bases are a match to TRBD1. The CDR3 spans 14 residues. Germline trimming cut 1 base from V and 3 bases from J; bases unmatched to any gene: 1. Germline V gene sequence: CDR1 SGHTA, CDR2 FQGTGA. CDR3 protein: CASSLMGQGYEQYF. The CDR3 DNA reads TGTGCCAGCAGCTTAATGGGACAGGGCTACGAGCAGTACTTC. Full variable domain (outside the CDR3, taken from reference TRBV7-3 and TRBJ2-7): GAGVSQTPSNKVTEKGKYVELRCDPISGHTALYWYRQSLGQGPEFLIYFQGTGAADDSGLPNDRFFAVRPEGSVSTLKIQRTERGDSAVYLCASSLMGQGYEQYFGPGTRLTVT.

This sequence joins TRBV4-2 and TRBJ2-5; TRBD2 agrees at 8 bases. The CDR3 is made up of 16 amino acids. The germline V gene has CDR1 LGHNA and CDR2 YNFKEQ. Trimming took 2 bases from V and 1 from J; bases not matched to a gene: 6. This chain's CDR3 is CASSQPTSGAQETQYF. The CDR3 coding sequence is TGTGCCAGCAGCCAACCAACTAGCGGAGCCCAAGAGACCCAGTACTTC.

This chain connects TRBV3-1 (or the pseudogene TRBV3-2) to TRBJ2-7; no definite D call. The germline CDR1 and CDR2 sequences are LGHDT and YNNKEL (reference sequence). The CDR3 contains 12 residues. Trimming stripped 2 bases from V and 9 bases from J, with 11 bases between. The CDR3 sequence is CASSQRSQPQYF. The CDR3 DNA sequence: TGTGCCAGCAGCCAAAGGAGCCAGCCGCAGTACTTC.

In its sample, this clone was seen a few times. The CDR3, as DNA: TGTGCCAGCAGTTTATACGGGGGACTAGCGGGGGCGAACACCGGGGAGCTGTTTTTT. It codes for CASSLYGGLAGANTGELFF. The gene calls are TRBV28 and TRBJ2-2, with TRBD2 matching over 14 bases. CDR1 and CDR2 from the germline V gene are MDHEN and SYDVKM. The ends lost 1 base at V and 0 bases at J; junction bases unmatched: 4. The length of the CDR3 is 19 residues.

CDR3 sequence: CASSDHRTSGRFTDTQYF. CDR3 bases: TGTGCCAGCAGTGACCACCGGACTAGCGGGAGGTTCACAGATACGCAGTATTTT. This sequence joins TRBV6-1 and TRBJ2-3; 14 nucleotides match TRBD2. V was pared by 3 bases and J by 2 bases, with 7 bases of the junction left unmatched. Per the germline V gene, CDR1 is MNHNS and CDR2 is SASEGT. CDR3 size: 18 residues.

CDR3 sequence (DNA): TGCGCCAGCAGCCTGGCCCTTGACAGCGCCTACAATGAGCAGTTCTTC. As protein: CASSLALDSAYNEQFF. V gene TRBV5-1 combines with J gene TRBJ2-1, with D possibly matching TRBD1 (5 bases). Germline CDR1 SGHRS, CDR2 YFSETQ. The CDR3 extends over 16 amino acids. V was trimmed by 4 bases and J by 2 bases, leaving 16 bases between them.

Here the CDR3 reads CASSDTSGPPTGELFF. CDR3 DNA: TGTGCCAGCAGCGATACTAGCGGCCCCCCCACCGGGGAGCTGTTTTTT. The V gene is TRBV5-5, the J gene TRBJ2-2; the match to TRBD2 covers 8 bases. This CDR3 region has 16 residues. Germline-derived CDR1 and CDR2 are SGHKS and YYEKEE (reference sequence). V shed 4 bases and J 4 bases; nucleotides not matched to a gene: 9.

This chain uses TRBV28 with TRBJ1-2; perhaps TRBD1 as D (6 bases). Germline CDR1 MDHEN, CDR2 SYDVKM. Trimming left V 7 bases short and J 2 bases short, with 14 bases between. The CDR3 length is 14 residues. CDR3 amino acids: CASTLDSENYGYTF. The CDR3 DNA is TGTGCCAGCACCTTGGACAGCGAGAACTATGGCTACACCTTC.

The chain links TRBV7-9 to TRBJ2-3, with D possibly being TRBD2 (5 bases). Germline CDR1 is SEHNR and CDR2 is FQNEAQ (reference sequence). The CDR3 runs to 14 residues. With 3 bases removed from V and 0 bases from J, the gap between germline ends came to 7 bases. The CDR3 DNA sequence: TGTGCCAGCAGCTTGACTACTAGCACAGATACGCAGTATTTT. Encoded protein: CASSLTTSTDTQYF.

The CDR3 region has the DNA TGTGCCAGCAGCCCCGAAGCCGGGACAGAGTTCTACGAGCAGTACTTC. It encodes CASSPEAGTEFYEQYF. The V call is TRBV7-9, the J call TRBJ2-7, with 7 positions matching TRBD1. This CDR3 is built from 16 residues. CDR1 is SEHNR, CDR2 FQNEAQ, per germline (reference sequence). Germline trimming cut 5 bases from V and 3 bases from J; bases unmatched to any gene: 13.

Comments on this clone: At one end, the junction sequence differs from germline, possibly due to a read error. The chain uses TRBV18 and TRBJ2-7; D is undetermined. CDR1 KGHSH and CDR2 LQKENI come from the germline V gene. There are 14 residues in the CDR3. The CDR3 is CASSPPSLSHEQYF. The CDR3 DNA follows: TGTGCCAGCTCACCACCTTCCCTCTCCCACGAGCAGTACTTC.

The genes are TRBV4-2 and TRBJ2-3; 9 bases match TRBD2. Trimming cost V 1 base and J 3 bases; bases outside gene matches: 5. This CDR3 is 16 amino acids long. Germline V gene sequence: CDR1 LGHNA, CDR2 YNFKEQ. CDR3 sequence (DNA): TGTGCCAGCAGCCAAGGGGGGACTAGCAGGACAGATACGCAGTATTTT. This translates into CASSQGGTSRTDTQYF.

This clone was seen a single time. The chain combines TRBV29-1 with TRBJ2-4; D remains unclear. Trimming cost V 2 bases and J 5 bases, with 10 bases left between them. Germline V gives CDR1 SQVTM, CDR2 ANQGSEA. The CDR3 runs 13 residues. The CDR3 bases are TGCAGCGTTGAATGGGCGTCCCAAAACATTCAGTACTTC. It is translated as CSVEWASQNIQYF.

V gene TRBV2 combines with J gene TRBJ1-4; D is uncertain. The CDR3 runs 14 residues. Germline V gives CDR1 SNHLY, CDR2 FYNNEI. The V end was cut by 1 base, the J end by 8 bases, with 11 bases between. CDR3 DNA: TGTGCCAGCAGTGAAGATTGGGGAGTCGAAAAACTGTTTTTT. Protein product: CASSEDWGVEKLFF.

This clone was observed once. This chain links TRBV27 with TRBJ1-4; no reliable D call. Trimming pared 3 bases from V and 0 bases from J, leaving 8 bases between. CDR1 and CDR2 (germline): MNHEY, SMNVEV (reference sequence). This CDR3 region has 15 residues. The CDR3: CASSLRRATNEKLFF. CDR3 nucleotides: TGTGCCAGCAGTTTGAGAAGAGCAACTAATGAAAAACTGTTTTTT.

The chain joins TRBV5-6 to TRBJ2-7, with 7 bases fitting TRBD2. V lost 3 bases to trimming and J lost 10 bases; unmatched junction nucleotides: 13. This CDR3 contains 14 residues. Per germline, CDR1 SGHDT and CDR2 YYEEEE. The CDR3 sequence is CASSWTSIAALQYF. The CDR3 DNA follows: TGTGCCAGCAGCTGGACTAGTATAGCAGCCTTACAGTACTTC. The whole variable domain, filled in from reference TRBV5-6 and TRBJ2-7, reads DAGVTQSPTHLIKTRGQQVTLRCSPKSGHDTVSWYQQALGQGPQFIFQYYEEEERQRGNFPDRFSGHQFPNYSSELNVNALLLGDSALYLCASSWTSIAALQYFGPGTRLTVT.

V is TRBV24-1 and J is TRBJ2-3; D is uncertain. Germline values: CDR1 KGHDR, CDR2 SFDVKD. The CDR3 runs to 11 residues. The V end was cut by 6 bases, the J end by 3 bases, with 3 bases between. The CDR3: CATSSTDTQYF. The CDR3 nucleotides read TGTGCCACCAGTTCAACAGATACGCAGTATTTT.